This TCR beta chain was recorded in a study of blood T cell repertoires in COVID-19. As for the study in general: Sites in the United States, Italy and Spain provided acute and convalescent COVID-19 samples. PBMCs, B-cell-depleted T cells, or T cells were the source of the cDNA or gDNA that made up the material.

This clone was seen a single time. In the authors' workflow: Estimates of nucleated cell counts were drawn from the amplification of reference gene primers. Assay: immunoSEQ multiplex PCR; the TCRdb copy retains only in-frame clones and omits some. V and J calls and clone size follow that table, whereas D and trimming were derived from the DNA. The data contain around 270,000 clones, around 84% of them singletons. This receptor was taken from a man aged 55 to 70 with acute or convalescent COVID-19. The sample was peripheral blood.

CDR3 sequence: CASSSTGQLAKNIQYF. The CDR3 DNA reads TGTGCCAGCAGTTCAACGGGACAGCTAGCCAAAAACATTCAGTACTTC. This rearrangement joins TRBV6-6 to TRBJ2-4; 7 bases fit TRBD1. Germline V lookup: CDR1 MNHNY, CDR2 SVGAGI (reference sequence). The V gene end was trimmed by 4 bases and the J gene end by 0 bases; junction bases not matched to a gene: 6. The CDR3 has 16 amino acids.